This TCR beta chain originates from a study of blood T cell repertoires in COVID-19. Across 20 to 25 US areas, participants ranged in age from about 18 to 100 years. The CDR3 consists of 13 residues. The trim removed 4 bases at V and 3 bases at J, leaving 2 bases unmatched. Germline lookup yields CDR1 LNHDA and CDR2 SQIVND (reference sequence). The assay was immunoSEQ multiplex PCR, and TCRdb's table has in-frame clones only and misses some. Of 200,000 or so clones listed, around 80% were seen once; the top ten hold under 2%. Turning to this clone: Other DNA sequences from this sample encode an identical CDR3 as well.

The sample consisted of PBMCs or T cells enriched from blood (not recorded which). This chain links TRBV19 with TRBJ1-1; 7 bases align to TRBD1. The origin of this receptor is a man aged 55-75 years who had recovered from COVID-19. The CDR3 DNA sequence: TGTGCCAGTAGTACAACAGGGGACACTGAAGCTTTCTTT. Its protein is CASSTTGDTEAFF.